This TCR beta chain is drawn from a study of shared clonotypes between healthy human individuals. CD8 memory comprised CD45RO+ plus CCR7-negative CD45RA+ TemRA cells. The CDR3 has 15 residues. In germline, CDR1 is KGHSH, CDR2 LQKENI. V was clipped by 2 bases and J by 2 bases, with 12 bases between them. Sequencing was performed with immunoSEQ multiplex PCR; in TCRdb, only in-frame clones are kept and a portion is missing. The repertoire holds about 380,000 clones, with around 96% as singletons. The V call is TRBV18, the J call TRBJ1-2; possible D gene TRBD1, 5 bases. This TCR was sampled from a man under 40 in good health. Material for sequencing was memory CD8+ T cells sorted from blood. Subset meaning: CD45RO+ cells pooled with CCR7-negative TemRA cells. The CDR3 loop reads CASSPGARANYGYTF. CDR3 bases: TGTGCCAGCTCACCAGGCGCCAGGGCGAACTATGGCTACACCTTC.